The present T cell receptor (beta chain) was sequenced within a study of blood T cells in healthy people across ages. Many counts were recorded for this clonotype. A second PCR of 7 to 11 cycles used a sample-barcoded 5' primer and a J-beta primer mix. TCRdb re-derived calls from the 5' RACE reads in MiXCR, one entry per CDR3 protein. The sample lists hundreds of thousands of distinct CDR3 sequences, around 32% occurring once. Germline V lookup: CDR1 MNHEY, CDR2 SVGAGI. The CDR3 covers 16 residues. The V end was cut by 1 base, the J end by 4 bases, with 16 bases between. The clonotype was recovered from a woman aged 80 or over in good health. V gene TRBV6-5 combines with J gene TRBJ1-2; no reliable D call. The specimen was blood. The CDR3 here is CASSYWGEAPGYGYTF. CDR3 sequence (DNA): TGTGCCAGCAGTTACTGGGGAGAGGCGCCCGGCTATGGCTACACCTTC.